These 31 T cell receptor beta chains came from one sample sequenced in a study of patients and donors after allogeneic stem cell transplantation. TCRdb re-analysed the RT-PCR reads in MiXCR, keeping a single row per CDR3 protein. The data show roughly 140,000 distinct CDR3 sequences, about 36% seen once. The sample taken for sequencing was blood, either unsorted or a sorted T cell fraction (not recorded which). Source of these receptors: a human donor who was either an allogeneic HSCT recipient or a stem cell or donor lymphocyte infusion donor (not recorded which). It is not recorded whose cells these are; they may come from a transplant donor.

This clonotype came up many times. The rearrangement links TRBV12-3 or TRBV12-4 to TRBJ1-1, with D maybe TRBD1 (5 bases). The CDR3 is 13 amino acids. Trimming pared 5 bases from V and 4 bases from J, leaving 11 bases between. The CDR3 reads CASSLGGSTEAFF. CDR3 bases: TGTGCCAGCAGTCTCGGGGGAAGCACTGAAGCTTTCTTT.

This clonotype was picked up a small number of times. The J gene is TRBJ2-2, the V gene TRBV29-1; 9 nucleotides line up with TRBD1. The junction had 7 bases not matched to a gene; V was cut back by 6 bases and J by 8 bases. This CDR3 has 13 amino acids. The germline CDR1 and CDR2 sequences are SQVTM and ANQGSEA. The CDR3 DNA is TGCAGCGTCCCCCGGGACAGGGAAGGGGAGCTGTTTTTT. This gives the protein CSVPRDREGELFF.

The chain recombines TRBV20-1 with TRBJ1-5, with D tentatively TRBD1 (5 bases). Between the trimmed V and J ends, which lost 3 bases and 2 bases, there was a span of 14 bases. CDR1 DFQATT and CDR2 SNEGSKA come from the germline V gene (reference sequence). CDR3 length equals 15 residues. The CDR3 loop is CSASMRGGGNQPQHF. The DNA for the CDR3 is TGCAGTGCTAGCATGAGGGGAGGGGGCAATCAGCCCCAGCATTTT.

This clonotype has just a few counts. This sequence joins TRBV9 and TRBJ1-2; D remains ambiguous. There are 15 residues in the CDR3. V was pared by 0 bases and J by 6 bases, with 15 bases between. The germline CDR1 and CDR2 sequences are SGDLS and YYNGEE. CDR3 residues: CASSVEVSGWDGYTF. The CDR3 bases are TGTGCCAGCAGCGTAGAAGTGTCAGGCTGGGATGGCTACACCTTC.

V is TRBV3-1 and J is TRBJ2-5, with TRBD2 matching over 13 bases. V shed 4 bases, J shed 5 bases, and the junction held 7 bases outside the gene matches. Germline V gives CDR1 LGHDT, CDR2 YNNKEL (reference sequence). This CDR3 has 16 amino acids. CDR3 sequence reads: CASSRTSGGASETQYF. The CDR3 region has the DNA TGTGCCAGCAGCCGAACTAGCGGGGGGGCTTCGGAGACCCAGTACTTC.

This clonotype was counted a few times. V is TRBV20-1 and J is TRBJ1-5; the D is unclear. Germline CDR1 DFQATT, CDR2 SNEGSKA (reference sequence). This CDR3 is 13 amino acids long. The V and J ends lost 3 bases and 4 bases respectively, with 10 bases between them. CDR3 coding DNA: TGCAGTGCTAGTTGGCAGTTGAATCAGCCCCAGCATTTT. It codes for CSASWQLNQPQHF.

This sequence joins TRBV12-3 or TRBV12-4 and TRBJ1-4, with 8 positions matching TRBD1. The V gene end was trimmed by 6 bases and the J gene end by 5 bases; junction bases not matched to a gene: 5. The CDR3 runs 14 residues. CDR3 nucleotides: TGTGCCAGCAGCCGGGACAGGAGAAATGAAAAACTGTTTTTT. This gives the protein CASSRDRRNEKLFF.

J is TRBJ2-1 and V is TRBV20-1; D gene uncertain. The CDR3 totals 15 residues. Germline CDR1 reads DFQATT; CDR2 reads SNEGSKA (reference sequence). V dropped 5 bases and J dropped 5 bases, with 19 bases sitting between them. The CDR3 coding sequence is TGCAGTGCTCGAACCCCTGCGCCGATTAACAATGAGCAGTTCTTC. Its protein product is CSARTPAPINNEQFF.

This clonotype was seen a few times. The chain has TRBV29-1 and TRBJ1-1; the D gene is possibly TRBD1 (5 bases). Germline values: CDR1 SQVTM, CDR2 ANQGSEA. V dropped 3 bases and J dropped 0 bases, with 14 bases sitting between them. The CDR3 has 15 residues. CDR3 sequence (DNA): TGCAGCGTTGATAAGGGCAGGGCTTTGAACACTGAAGCTTTCTTT. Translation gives CSVDKGRALNTEAFF.

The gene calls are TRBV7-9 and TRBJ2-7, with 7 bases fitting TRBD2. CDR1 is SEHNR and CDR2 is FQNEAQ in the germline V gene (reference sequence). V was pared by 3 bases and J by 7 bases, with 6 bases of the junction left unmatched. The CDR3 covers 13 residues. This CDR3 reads CASSLGRDEEQYV. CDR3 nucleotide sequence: TGTGCCAGCAGCTTGGGGAGGGATGAAGAGCAGTACGTC.

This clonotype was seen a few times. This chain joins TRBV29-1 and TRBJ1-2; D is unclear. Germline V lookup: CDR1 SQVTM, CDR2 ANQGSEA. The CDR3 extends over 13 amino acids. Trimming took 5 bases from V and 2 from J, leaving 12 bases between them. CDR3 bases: TGCAGCGTTCGGGTCGGGAGCAACTATGGCTACACCTTC. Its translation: CSVRVGSNYGYTF.

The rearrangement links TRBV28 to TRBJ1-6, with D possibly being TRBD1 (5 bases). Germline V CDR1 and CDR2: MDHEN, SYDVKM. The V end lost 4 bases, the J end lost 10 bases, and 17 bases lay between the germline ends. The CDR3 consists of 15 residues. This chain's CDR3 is CASSSSKVGGSPLHF. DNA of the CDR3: TGTGCCAGCAGTTCCTCTAAGGTCGGGGGATCACCCCTCCACTTT.

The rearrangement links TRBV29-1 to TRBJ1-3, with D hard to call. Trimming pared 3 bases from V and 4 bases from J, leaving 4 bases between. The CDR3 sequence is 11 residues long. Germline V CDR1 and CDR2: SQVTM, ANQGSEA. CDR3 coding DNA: TGCAGCGTTGATCAGGGAAACACCATATATTTT. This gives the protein CSVDQGNTIYF.

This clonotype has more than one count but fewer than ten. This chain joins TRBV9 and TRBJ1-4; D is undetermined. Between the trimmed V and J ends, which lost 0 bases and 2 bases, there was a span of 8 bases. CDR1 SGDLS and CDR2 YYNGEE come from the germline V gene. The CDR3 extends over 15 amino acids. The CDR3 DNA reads TGTGCCAGCAGCGTAGACGTGGGGACTAATGAAAAACTGTTTTTT. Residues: CASSVDVGTNEKLFF.

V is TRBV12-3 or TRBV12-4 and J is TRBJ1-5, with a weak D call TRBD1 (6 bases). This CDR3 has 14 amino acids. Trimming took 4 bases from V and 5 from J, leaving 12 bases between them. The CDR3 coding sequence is TGTGCCAGCAGTTCTTACGGGGGCGATCAGCCCCAGCATTTT. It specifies CASSSYGGDQPQHF.

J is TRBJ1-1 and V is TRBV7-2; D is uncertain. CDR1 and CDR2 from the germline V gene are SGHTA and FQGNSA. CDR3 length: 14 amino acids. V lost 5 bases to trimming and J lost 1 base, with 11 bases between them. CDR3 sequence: CASSRNPSNTEAFF. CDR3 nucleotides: TGTGCCAGCAGCCGCAATCCTTCGAACACTGAAGCTTTCTTT.

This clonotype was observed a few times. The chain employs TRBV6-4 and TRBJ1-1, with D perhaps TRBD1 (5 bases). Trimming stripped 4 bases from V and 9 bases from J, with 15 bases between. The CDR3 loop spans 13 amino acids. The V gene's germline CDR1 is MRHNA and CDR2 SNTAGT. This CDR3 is CASSGVPGGKAFF. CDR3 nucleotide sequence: TGTGCCAGCAGTGGAGTCCCGGGGGGGAAAGCTTTCTTT.

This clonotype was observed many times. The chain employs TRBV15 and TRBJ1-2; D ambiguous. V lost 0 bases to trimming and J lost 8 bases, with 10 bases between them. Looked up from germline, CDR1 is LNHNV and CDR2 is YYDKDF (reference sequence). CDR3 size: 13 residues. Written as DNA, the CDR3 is TGTGCCACCAGCAGAGATGTTTTTCGCGGCTACACCTTC. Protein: CATSRDVFRGYTF.

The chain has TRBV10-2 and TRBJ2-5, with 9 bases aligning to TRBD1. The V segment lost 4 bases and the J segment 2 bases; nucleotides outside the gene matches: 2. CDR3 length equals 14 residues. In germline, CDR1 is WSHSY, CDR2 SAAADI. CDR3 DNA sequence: TGCGCCAGCAGTGGGACAGGGGTACAAGAGACCCAGTACTTC. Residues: CASSGTGVQETQYF.

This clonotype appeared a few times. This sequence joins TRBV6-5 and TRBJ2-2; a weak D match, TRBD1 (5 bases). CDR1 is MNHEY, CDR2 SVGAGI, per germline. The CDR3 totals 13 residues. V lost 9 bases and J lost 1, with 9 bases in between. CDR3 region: CARMTENTGELFF. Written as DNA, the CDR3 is TGTGCCAGAATGACAGAGAACACCGGGGAGCTGTTTTTT.

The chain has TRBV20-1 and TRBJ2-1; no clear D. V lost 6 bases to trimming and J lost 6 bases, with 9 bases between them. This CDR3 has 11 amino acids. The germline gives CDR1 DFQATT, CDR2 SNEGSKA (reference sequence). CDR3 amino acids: CSAIDRNEQFF. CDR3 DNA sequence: TGCAGTGCGATCGACCGCAATGAGCAGTTCTTC.

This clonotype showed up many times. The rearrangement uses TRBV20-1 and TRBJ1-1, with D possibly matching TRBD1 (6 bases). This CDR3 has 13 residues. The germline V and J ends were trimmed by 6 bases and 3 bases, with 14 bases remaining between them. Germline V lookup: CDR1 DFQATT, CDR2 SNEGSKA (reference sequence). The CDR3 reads CSAYKGEYTEAFF. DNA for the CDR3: TGCAGTGCATATAAGGGGGAGTACACTGAAGCTTTCTTT.

The CDR3 protein is CASRYSNQPQHF. In nucleotides, the CDR3 is TGCGCCAGCCGATATAGCAATCAGCCCCAGCATTTT. V is TRBV5-1 and J is TRBJ1-5; D is unclear. The CDR3 runs to 12 residues. Germline values: CDR1 SGHRS, CDR2 YFSETQ. Trimming took 7 bases from V and 0 from J, leaving 5 bases between them.

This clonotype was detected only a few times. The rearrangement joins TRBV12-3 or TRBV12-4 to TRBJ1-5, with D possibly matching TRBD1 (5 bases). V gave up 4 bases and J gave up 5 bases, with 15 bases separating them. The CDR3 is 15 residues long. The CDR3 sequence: CASSSRQIRDQPQHF. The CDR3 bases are TGTGCCAGCAGTTCCAGACAGATTCGCGATCAGCCCCAGCATTTT.

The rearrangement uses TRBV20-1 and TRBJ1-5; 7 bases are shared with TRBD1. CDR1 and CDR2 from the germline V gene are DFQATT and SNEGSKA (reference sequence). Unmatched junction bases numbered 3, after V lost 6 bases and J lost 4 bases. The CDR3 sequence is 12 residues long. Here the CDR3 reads CSALGQNQPQHF. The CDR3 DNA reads TGCAGTGCACTGGGACAGAATCAGCCCCAGCATTTT.

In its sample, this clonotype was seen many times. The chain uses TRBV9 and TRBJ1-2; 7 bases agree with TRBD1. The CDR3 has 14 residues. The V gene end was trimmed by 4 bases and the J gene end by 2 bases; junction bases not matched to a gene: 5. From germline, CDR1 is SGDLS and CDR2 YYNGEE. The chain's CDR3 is CASSPDRANYGYTF. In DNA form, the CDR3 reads TGTGCCAGCAGCCCAGACAGGGCCAACTATGGCTACACCTTC.

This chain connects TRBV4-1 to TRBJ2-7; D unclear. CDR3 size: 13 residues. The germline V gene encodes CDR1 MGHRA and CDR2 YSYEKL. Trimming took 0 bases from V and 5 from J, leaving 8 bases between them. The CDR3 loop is CASSQEDGDEQYF. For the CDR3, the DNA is TGCGCCAGCAGCCAAGAAGATGGGGACGAGCAGTACTTC.

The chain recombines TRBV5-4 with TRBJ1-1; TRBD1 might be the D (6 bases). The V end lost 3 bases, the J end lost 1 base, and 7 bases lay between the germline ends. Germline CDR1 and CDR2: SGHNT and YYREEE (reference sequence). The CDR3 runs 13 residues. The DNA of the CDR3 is TGTGCCAGCAGCTGGGACAAGAACACTGAAGCTTTCTTT. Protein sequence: CASSWDKNTEAFF. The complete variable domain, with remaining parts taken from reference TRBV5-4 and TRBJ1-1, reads ETGVTQSPTHLIKTRGQQVTLRCSSQSGHNTVSWYQQALGQGPQFIFQYYREEENGRGNFPPRFSGLQFPNYSSELNVNALELDDSALYLCASSWDKNTEAFFGQGTRLTVV.

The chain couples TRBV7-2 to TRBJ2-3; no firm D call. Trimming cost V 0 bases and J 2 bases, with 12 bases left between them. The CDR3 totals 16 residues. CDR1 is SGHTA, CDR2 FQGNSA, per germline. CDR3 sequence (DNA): TGTGCCAGCAGCTTAGCCGGCTCAACATACACAGATACGCAGTATTTT. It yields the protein CASSLAGSTYTDTQYF.

In nucleotides, the CDR3 is TGTGCCAGCAGTTACCCTTCTGGACAGGGCACAGATACGCAGTATTTT. This gives the protein CASSYPSGQGTDTQYF. The gene calls are TRBV6-6 and TRBJ2-3, with 7 bases identical to TRBD1. Germline trimming cut 2 bases from V and 1 base from J; bases unmatched to any gene: 6. In germline, CDR1 is MNHNY, CDR2 SVGAGI (reference sequence). The CDR3 loop spans 16 amino acids.

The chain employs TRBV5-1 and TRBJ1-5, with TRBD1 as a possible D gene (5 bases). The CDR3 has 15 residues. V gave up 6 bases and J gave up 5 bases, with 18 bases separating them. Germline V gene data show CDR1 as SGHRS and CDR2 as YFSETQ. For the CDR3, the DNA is TGCGCCAGCACCCCTACGGGGACCTCGGATCAGCCCCAGCATTTT. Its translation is CASTPTGTSDQPQHF.